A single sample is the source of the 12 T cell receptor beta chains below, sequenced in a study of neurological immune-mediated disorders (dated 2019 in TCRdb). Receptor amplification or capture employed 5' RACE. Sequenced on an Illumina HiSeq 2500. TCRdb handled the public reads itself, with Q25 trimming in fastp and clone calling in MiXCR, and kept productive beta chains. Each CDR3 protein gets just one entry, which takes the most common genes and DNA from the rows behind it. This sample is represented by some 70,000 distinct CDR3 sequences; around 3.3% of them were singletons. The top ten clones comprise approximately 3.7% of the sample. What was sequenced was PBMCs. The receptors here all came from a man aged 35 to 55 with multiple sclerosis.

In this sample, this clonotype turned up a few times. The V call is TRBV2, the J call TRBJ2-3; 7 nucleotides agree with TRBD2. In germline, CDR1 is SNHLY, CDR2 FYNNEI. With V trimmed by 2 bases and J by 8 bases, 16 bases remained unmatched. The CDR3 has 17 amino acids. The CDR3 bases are TGTGCCAGCAGTGAATGGGAGCGGGGCTCACTTAGGCGTACGCAGTATTTT. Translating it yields CASSEWERGSLRRTQYF.

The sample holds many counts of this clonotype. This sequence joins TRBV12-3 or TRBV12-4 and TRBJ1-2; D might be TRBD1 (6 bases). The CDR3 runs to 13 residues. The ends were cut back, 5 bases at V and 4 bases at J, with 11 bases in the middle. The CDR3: CASSTTGAYGYTF. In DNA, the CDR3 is TGTGCCAGCAGTACGACAGGAGCCTATGGCTACACCTTC.

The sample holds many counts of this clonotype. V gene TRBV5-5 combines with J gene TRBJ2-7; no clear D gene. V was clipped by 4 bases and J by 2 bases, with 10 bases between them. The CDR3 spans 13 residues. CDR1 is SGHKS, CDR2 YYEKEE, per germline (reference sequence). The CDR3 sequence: CASSTEMPYEQYF. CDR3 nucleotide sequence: TGTGCCAGCAGCACGGAAATGCCCTACGAGCAGTACTTC.

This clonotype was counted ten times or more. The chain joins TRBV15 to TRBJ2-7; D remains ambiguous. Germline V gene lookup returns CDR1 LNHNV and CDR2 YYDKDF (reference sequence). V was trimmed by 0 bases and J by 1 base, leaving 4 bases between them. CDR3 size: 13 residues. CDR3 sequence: CATSRDPSYEQYF. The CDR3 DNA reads TGTGCCACCAGCAGAGACCCGTCCTACGAGCAGTACTTC.

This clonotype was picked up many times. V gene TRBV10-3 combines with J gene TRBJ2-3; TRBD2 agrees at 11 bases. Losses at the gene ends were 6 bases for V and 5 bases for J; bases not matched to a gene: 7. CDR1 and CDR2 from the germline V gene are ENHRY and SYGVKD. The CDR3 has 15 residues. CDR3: CAIRVAGGSGDTQYF. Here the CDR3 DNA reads TGTGCCATCAGAGTAGCGGGAGGGTCCGGAGATACGCAGTATTTT.

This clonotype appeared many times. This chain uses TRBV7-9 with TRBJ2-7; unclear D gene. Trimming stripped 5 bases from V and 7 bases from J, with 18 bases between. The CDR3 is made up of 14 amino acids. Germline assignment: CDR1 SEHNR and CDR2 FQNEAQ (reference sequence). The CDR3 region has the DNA TGTGCCAGCAGCGTAGAAGGCTGGGTGGGGGAGCAGTACTTC. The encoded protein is CASSVEGWVGEQYF. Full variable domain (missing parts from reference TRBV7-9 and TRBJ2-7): DTGVSQNPRHKITKRGQNVTFRCDPISEHNRLYWYRQTLGQGPEFLTYFQNEAQLEKSRLLSDRFSAERPKGSFSTLEIQRTEQGDSAMYLCASSVEGWVGEQYFGPGTRLTVT.

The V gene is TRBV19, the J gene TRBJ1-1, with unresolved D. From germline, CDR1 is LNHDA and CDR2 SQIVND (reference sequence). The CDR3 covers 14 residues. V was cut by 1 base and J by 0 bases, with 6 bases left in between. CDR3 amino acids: CASSIVGMNTEAFF. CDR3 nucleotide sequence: TGTGCCAGTAGTATAGTCGGGATGAACACTGAAGCTTTCTTT.

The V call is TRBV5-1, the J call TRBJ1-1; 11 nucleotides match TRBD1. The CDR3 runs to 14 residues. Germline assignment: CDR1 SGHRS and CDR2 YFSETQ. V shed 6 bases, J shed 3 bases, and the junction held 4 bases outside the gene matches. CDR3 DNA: TGCGCCAGCACCGGGACAGGGGGATACACTGAAGCTTTCTTT. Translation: CASTGTGGYTEAFF.

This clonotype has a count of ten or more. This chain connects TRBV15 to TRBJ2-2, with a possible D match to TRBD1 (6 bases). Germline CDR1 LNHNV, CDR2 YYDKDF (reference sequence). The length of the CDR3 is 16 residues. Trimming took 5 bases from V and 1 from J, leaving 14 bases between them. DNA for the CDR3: TGTGCCACCAGCGTAACAGGGTTGAGGAACACCGGGGAGCTGTTTTTT. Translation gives CATSVTGLRNTGELFF.

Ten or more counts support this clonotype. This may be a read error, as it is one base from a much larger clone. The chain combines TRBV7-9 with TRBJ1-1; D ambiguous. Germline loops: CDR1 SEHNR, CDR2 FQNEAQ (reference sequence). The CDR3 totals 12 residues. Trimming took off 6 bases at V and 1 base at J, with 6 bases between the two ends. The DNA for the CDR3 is TGTGCCAGCAGATGGGGGAACACTGAAGCTTTCTTT. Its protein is CASRWGNTEAFF.

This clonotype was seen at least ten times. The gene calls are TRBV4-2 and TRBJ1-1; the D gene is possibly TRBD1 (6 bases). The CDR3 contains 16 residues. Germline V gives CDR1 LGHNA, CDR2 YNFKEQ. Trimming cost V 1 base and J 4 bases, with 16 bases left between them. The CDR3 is CASSQVQGQGGTEAFF. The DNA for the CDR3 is TGTGCCAGCAGCCAAGTTCAGGGGCAAGGCGGCACTGAAGCTTTCTTT.

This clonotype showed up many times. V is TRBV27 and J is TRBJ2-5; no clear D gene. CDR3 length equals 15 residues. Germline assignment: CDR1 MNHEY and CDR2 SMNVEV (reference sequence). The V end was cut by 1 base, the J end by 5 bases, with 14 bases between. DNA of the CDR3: TGTGCCAGCAGTTTATACGGAACCACCAGCGAGACCCAGTACTTC. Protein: CASSLYGTTSETQYF.